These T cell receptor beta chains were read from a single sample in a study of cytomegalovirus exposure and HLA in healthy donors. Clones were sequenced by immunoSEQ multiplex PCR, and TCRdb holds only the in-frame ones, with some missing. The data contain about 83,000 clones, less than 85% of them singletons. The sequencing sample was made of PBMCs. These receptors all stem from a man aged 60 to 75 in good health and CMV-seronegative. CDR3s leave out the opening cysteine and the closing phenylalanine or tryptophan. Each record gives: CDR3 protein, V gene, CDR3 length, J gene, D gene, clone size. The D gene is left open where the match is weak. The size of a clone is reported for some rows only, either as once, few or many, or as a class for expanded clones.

cdr3_aa: AWSPTLTGTGI
v_call: TRBV30
cdr3_length: 11
j_call: TRBJ1-2
d_call: TRBD1
clone_size: -

cdr3_aa: ASGYTGNPITEAF
v_call: TRBV6-1
cdr3_length: 13
j_call: TRBJ1-1
d_call: -
clone_size: -

cdr3_aa: ASSFGRGSGNTIY
v_call: TRBV11-2
cdr3_length: 13
j_call: TRBJ1-3
d_call: -
clone_size: once

cdr3_aa: ASSQDLWTGGYNSPLH
v_call: TRBV4-1
cdr3_length: 16
j_call: TRBJ1-6
d_call: TRBD1
clone_size: few

cdr3_aa: ASSDPGQGDGYT
v_call: TRBV6-4
cdr3_length: 12
j_call: TRBJ1-2
d_call: TRBD1
clone_size: once

cdr3_aa: ASSQFGRGLGNIQY
v_call: TRBV14
cdr3_length: 14
j_call: TRBJ2-4
d_call: -
clone_size: -

cdr3_aa: ASSPRDRGLNYGYT
v_call: TRBV19
cdr3_length: 14
j_call: TRBJ1-2
d_call: TRBD1
clone_size: -

cdr3_aa: ASRQGASHEQY
v_call: TRBV6-5
cdr3_length: 11
j_call: TRBJ2-7
d_call: TRBD1
clone_size: -

cdr3_aa: SVVSRTEAF
v_call: TRBV29-1
cdr3_length: 9
j_call: TRBJ1-1
d_call: -
clone_size: -

cdr3_aa: ASSLRVTEAF
v_call: TRBV7-9
cdr3_length: 10
j_call: TRBJ1-1
d_call: -
clone_size: -

cdr3_aa: ASSQDTRDRAYGYT
v_call: TRBV4-3
cdr3_length: 14
j_call: TRBJ1-2
d_call: -
clone_size: few

cdr3_aa: ASSRGGSAYEQY
v_call: TRBV5-6
cdr3_length: 12
j_call: -
d_call: -
clone_size: -

cdr3_aa: ASSLAGRAEAF
v_call: TRBV7-8
cdr3_length: 11
j_call: TRBJ1-1
d_call: -
clone_size: -

cdr3_aa: ASRSGTLFYGYT
v_call: TRBV19
cdr3_length: 12
j_call: TRBJ1-2
d_call: -
clone_size: -

cdr3_aa: ASSPPGGTEAF
v_call: TRBV18
cdr3_length: 11
j_call: TRBJ1-1
d_call: -
clone_size: -

cdr3_aa: ASSSISGKGSNQPQH
v_call: TRBV2
cdr3_length: 15
j_call: TRBJ1-5
d_call: -
clone_size: -

cdr3_aa: ASSWGQASYEQY
v_call: TRBV27
cdr3_length: 12
j_call: -
d_call: TRBD1
clone_size: -

cdr3_aa: ASSRGLAGGPWSEQF
v_call: TRBV7-8
cdr3_length: 15
j_call: TRBJ2-1
d_call: TRBD2
clone_size: -

cdr3_aa: ASSLRTGGISDTQY
v_call: TRBV28
cdr3_length: 14
j_call: TRBJ2-3
d_call: TRBD1
clone_size: -

cdr3_aa: ASSRWGDADTQY
v_call: TRBV5-8
cdr3_length: 12
j_call: TRBJ2-3
d_call: -
clone_size: -

cdr3_aa: ASRLGLAGGSYNEQF
v_call: TRBV12-2
cdr3_length: 15
j_call: TRBJ2-1
d_call: -
clone_size: -

cdr3_aa: ASGLELDTQY
v_call: TRBV12-5
cdr3_length: 10
j_call: TRBJ2-3
d_call: -
clone_size: -

cdr3_aa: ASSSSGQGLTNEKLF
v_call: TRBV5-1
cdr3_length: 15
j_call: TRBJ1-4
d_call: TRBD1
clone_size: -

cdr3_aa: ASSYSPRENTGELF
v_call: TRBV6-5
cdr3_length: 14
j_call: TRBJ2-2
d_call: -
clone_size: once

cdr3_aa: ASSPDMGGHQPQH
v_call: TRBV2
cdr3_length: 13
j_call: TRBJ1-5
d_call: -
clone_size: -

cdr3_aa: ASSFRLGGDEQF
v_call: TRBV7-9
cdr3_length: 12
j_call: TRBJ2-1
d_call: TRBD2
clone_size: -

cdr3_aa: ASSVRGGAVDTQY
v_call: TRBV7-6
cdr3_length: 13
j_call: TRBJ2-3
d_call: TRBD2
clone_size: -

cdr3_aa: ASSPSGTAATNEKLF
v_call: TRBV4-1
cdr3_length: 15
j_call: TRBJ1-4
d_call: TRBD1
clone_size: -

cdr3_aa: ASSDGPAYGYT
v_call: TRBV6-1
cdr3_length: 11
j_call: TRBJ1-2
d_call: -
clone_size: few

cdr3_aa: ASSPGQVSYEQY
v_call: TRBV10-2
cdr3_length: 12
j_call: TRBJ2-7
d_call: TRBD1
clone_size: -

cdr3_aa: ASSSRGGLSNTEAF
v_call: TRBV11-2
cdr3_length: 14
j_call: TRBJ1-1
d_call: -
clone_size: few

cdr3_aa: ASSAPAGSGVNNEQF
v_call: TRBV10-1
cdr3_length: 15
j_call: TRBJ2-1
d_call: TRBD2
clone_size: -

cdr3_aa: ASTELAGAYEQY
v_call: TRBV2
cdr3_length: 12
j_call: TRBJ2-7
d_call: TRBD2
clone_size: -

cdr3_aa: ASSLAQGVGYGYT
v_call: TRBV7-2
cdr3_length: 13
j_call: TRBJ1-2
d_call: TRBD1
clone_size: -

cdr3_aa: ASSYSPGNTEAF
v_call: TRBV6-5
cdr3_length: 12
j_call: TRBJ1-1
d_call: -
clone_size: -

cdr3_aa: ASSLVGGADTVSEAF
v_call: TRBV5-1
cdr3_length: 15
j_call: TRBJ1-1
d_call: TRBD1
clone_size: -

cdr3_aa: ASSARSGGPTDTQY
v_call: TRBV9
cdr3_length: 14
j_call: TRBJ2-3
d_call: TRBD2
clone_size: -

cdr3_aa: ASSSGSYT
v_call: TRBV7-3
cdr3_length: 8
j_call: TRBJ1-2
d_call: -
clone_size: -

cdr3_aa: SAGPGQNFGELF
v_call: TRBV29-1
cdr3_length: 12
j_call: TRBJ2-2
d_call: TRBD1
clone_size: -

cdr3_aa: ASSIRDRNTGELF
v_call: TRBV27
cdr3_length: 13
j_call: TRBJ2-2
d_call: TRBD1
clone_size: -

cdr3_aa: ASSGERGVSYEQY
v_call: TRBV2
cdr3_length: 13
j_call: TRBJ2-7
d_call: TRBD2
clone_size: -

cdr3_aa: ASSMTGSEQF
v_call: TRBV7-3
cdr3_length: 10
j_call: TRBJ2-1
d_call: TRBD1
clone_size: few

cdr3_aa: ASQPSPGGAGQPQH
v_call: TRBV27
cdr3_length: 14
j_call: TRBJ1-5
d_call: TRBD1
clone_size: -

cdr3_aa: AWSFRGIHTDTQY
v_call: TRBV30
cdr3_length: 13
j_call: TRBJ2-3
d_call: -
clone_size: -

cdr3_aa: ASTGRPPTDTQY
v_call: TRBV19
cdr3_length: 12
j_call: TRBJ2-3
d_call: -
clone_size: once

cdr3_aa: AWKVRGKSNEQF
v_call: TRBV30
cdr3_length: 12
j_call: TRBJ2-1
d_call: -
clone_size: few

cdr3_aa: ATPGTSGPEQY
v_call: TRBV7-9
cdr3_length: 11
j_call: TRBJ2-7
d_call: TRBD2
clone_size: -